The 28 T cell receptor beta chains in this list originate from one sample, sequenced in a study of cytomegalovirus exposure and HLA in healthy donors. The PCR made use of 60 Vbeta and 13 Jbeta primers. Profiling relied on immunoSEQ multiplex PCR, and the TCRdb table lists in-frame clones only, not all of them. Of some 220,000 clones in the sample, roughly 90% were seen once. Sequences were obtained from PBMCs. The receptors shown here come from a woman between 18 and 29 years old in good health and CMV-seronegative.

The chain has TRBV7-2 and TRBJ2-3; 9 nucleotides align to TRBD2. CDR1 is SGHTA, CDR2 FQGNSA, per germline. The V gene end was trimmed by 1 base and the J gene end by 4 bases; junction bases not matched to a gene: 3. This CDR3 contains 15 residues. CDR3 in amino acids: CASSLVAGVADTQYF. The CDR3 DNA reads as TGTGCCAGCAGCTTAGTAGCGGGGGTTGCAGATACGCAGTATTTT.

V is TRBV9 and J is TRBJ1-3; D uncertain. V lost 2 bases to trimming and J lost 0 bases, with 12 bases between them. This CDR3 comprises 16 residues. Germline-derived CDR1 and CDR2 are SGDLS and YYNGEE. The CDR3 loop is CASSVAPGNSGNTIYF. In DNA form, the CDR3 reads TGTGCCAGCAGCGTTGCCCCCGGGAACTCTGGAAACACCATATATTTT.

This clone was counted many times. CDR3 DNA: TGCGCCAGCAGCCTAGCCGATTGGAGCTCCTACGAGCAGTACTTC. Protein: CASSLADWSSYEQYF. The rearrangement joins TRBV4-1 to TRBJ2-7, with D hard to call. CDR1 and CDR2 from the germline V gene are MGHRA and YSYEKL. Trimming cost V 4 bases and J 0 bases, with 13 bases left between them. The CDR3 sequence is 15 residues long.

The genes are TRBV23-1 and TRBJ2-3; a possible D gene is TRBD2 (6 bases). TRBV23-1 falls under the ORF class, with uncertain function. The V and J ends lost 5 bases and 3 bases respectively, with 18 bases between them. This CDR3 has 16 amino acids. CDR3 bases: TGCGCCAGCAGTGCGTGGACTATAAGGTGGACAGATACGCAGTATTTT. This sequence encodes CASSAWTIRWTDTQYF.

CDR3 in DNA: TGTGCCAGTAGTATACAGGGGAGCTCCTACAATGAGCAGTTCTTC. Its protein is CASSIQGSSYNEQFF. The chain carries TRBV19 and TRBJ2-1, with a weak D call TRBD1 (6 bases). From germline, CDR1 is LNHDA and CDR2 SQIVND (reference sequence). CDR3 length equals 15 residues. Trimming left V 2 bases short and J 0 bases short, with 8 bases between.

The chain combines TRBV18 with TRBJ2-5; D may be TRBD2 (6 bases). With 1 base removed from V and 2 bases from J, the gap between germline ends came to 11 bases. This CDR3 has 15 amino acids. CDR1 and CDR2 from the germline V gene are KGHSH and LQKENI. CDR3 residues: CASSPRGGGQETQYF. CDR3 nucleotides: TGTGCCAGCTCACCACGGGGAGGTGGGCAAGAGACCCAGTACTTC.

The V call is TRBV14, the J call TRBJ2-1, with D hard to call. Germline CDR1 reads SGHDN; CDR2 reads FVKESK. This CDR3 spans 13 amino acids. V gave up 4 bases and J gave up 9 bases, with 13 bases separating them. CDR3: CASSPLLSSEQFF. CDR3 in DNA: TGTGCCAGCAGCCCTCTTCTTAGTAGTGAGCAGTTCTTC.

V and J are TRBV7-2 and TRBJ1-5; tentative D call: TRBD1 (5 bases). The CDR3 length is 13 residues. The germline V gene has CDR1 SGHTA and CDR2 FQGNSA. The V end lost 5 bases, the J end lost 8 bases, and 13 bases lay between the germline ends. CDR3 in DNA: TGTGCCAGCAGCCCAAGCAGGGCGGAGCCCCAGCATTTT. It is translated as CASSPSRAEPQHF.

The rearrangement uses TRBV11-3 and TRBJ2-1, with 8 positions matching TRBD2. From germline, CDR1 is SGHNT and CDR2 YENEEA. This CDR3 is 18 amino acids long. The V gene end was trimmed by 1 base and the J gene end by 10 bases; junction bases not matched to a gene: 18. The CDR3 region is CASSLAPFGGLGPEEQFF. In nucleotides, the CDR3 is TGTGCCAGCAGCTTAGCTCCTTTCGGGGGACTAGGGCCTGAAGAGCAGTTCTTC.

This clone was seen a few times. The J gene is TRBJ2-3, the V gene TRBV4-3, with 7 bases fitting TRBD2. Germline CDR1 LGHNA, CDR2 YSLEER. This CDR3 has 16 amino acids. Unmatched junction bases numbered 6, after V lost 0 bases and J lost 3 bases. The CDR3 loop is CASSQDGAGRTDTQYF. DNA for the CDR3: TGCGCCAGCAGCCAAGATGGAGCGGGGAGAACAGATACGCAGTATTTT.

This chain links TRBV9 with TRBJ2-5, with D perhaps matching TRBD2 (7 bases). This CDR3 is 17 amino acids long. Germline V gives CDR1 SGDLS, CDR2 YYNGEE. V was pared by 4 bases and J by 5 bases, with 24 bases between. The CDR3 reads CASSPGGPGGIGETQYF. The CDR3 region has the DNA TGTGCCAGCAGCCCCGGGGGGCCGGGCGGCATTGGGGAGACCCAGTACTTC.

On this clone itself: Sequence at one end of the junction differs from germline and may be a read error. The chain employs TRBV7-9 and TRBJ1-1; no definite D call. Germline assignment: CDR1 SEHNR and CDR2 FQNEAQ (reference sequence). The length of the CDR3 is 11 residues. The DNA for the CDR3 is TGTGCCAACAGCTCATACATGGAAGCTTTCTTT. Protein product: CANSSYMEAFF.

The CDR3 DNA follows: TGTGCCAGCAGCTTAGGGCCGGGGAACACTGAAGCTTTCTTT. It is translated as CASSLGPGNTEAFF. The chain joins TRBV11-2 to TRBJ1-1, with D unclear. Per the germline V gene, CDR1 is SGHAT and CDR2 is FQNNGV. V was cut by 1 base and J by 1 base, with 7 bases left in between. There are 14 residues in the CDR3.

The chain has TRBV4-3 and TRBJ2-7, with D tentatively TRBD2 (6 bases). Germline loops: CDR1 LGHNA, CDR2 YSLEER. There are 17 residues in the CDR3. The germline V and J ends were trimmed by 1 base and 2 bases, with 18 bases remaining between them. The chain's CDR3 is CASSQVLSQRAAYEQYF. In DNA form, the CDR3 reads TGCGCCAGCAGCCAAGTATTAAGCCAGCGGGCTGCCTACGAGCAGTACTTC.

CDR3 sequence reads: CATSSGPSRYGMNTEAFF. Written as DNA, the CDR3 is TGTGCCACCAGCAGTGGCCCCTCCCGATACGGGATGAACACTGAAGCTTTCTTT. The V call is TRBV15, the J call TRBJ1-1, with D unclear. Germline CDR1 reads LNHNV; CDR2 reads YYDKDF (reference sequence). V dropped 3 bases and J dropped 0 bases, with 20 bases sitting between them. The CDR3 consists of 18 residues.

The rearrangement links TRBV9 to TRBJ2-4; D is unresolved. The V end was cut by 3 bases, the J end by 8 bases, with 15 bases between. Germline V lookup: CDR1 SGDLS, CDR2 YYNGEE. The CDR3 is 14 amino acids. The CDR3 DNA reads TGTGCCAGCAGCGCCCCGCCCCCTAACTACATTCAGTACTTC. It is translated as CASSAPPPNYIQYF. The whole variable domain, remainder taken from reference TRBV9 and TRBJ2-4, is DSGVTQTPKHLITATGQRVTLRCSPRSGDLSVYWYQQSLDQGLQFLIQYYNGEERAKGNILERFSAQQFPDLHSELNLSSLELGDSALYFCASSAPPPNYIQYFGAGTRLSVL.

The chain employs TRBV27 and TRBJ2-7; 7 positions match TRBD2. The CDR3 is 15 amino acids. The germline V gene has CDR1 MNHEY and CDR2 SMNVEV (reference sequence). V gave up 3 bases and J gave up 4 bases; unmatched junction bases: 9. CDR3 loop: CASSFDGGWRYEQYF. CDR3 coding DNA: TGTGCCAGCAGTTTTGACGGGGGGTGGAGATACGAGCAGTACTTC.

The chain combines TRBV4-1 with TRBJ2-3; D is ambiguous. CDR1 is MGHRA and CDR2 is YSYEKL in the germline V gene. The CDR3 has 14 amino acids. The V end was cut by 4 bases, the J end by 2 bases, with 10 bases between. This CDR3 reads CASSRGPNTDTQYF. The CDR3 coding sequence is TGCGCCAGCAGCCGTGGGCCGAACACAGATACGCAGTATTTT.

The chain joins TRBV16 to TRBJ1-5, with D uncertain. Trimming took off 2 bases at V and 5 bases at J, with 7 bases between the two ends. In germline, CDR1 is KGHSY, CDR2 FQNENV. This CDR3 region has 13 residues. The CDR3 reads CASSQQVDQPQHF. The CDR3 DNA follows: TGTGCCAGCAGCCAACAGGTGGATCAGCCCCAGCATTTT.

V and J are TRBV16 and TRBJ1-5; TRBD1 might be the D (5 bases). The germline V gene encodes CDR1 KGHSY and CDR2 FQNENV. The CDR3 has 13 residues. V lost 2 bases to trimming and J lost 6 bases, with 8 bases between them. The CDR3 sequence: CASSQGGGQPQHF. The CDR3 bases are TGTGCCAGCAGCCAAGGGGGAGGTCAGCCCCAGCATTTT.

This chain joins TRBV15 and TRBJ2-7; 15 positions agree with TRBD2. Losses at the gene ends were 3 bases for V and 1 base for J; bases not matched to a gene: 4. Germline V gene data show CDR1 as LNHNV and CDR2 as YYDKDF (reference sequence). This CDR3 has 17 amino acids. The CDR3: CATSSGLAGGISYEQYF. CDR3 bases: TGTGCCACCAGCAGCGGACTAGCGGGGGGGATTTCCTACGAGCAGTACTTC.

This clone appeared a single time. The chain has TRBV7-9 and TRBJ2-7; a possible D gene is TRBD1 (6 bases). From germline, CDR1 is SEHNR and CDR2 FQNEAQ (reference sequence). V shed 1 base and J shed 2 bases, with 21 bases lying between them. The CDR3 is 18 amino acids. CDR3 protein: CASSLGWGRGRVAYEQYF. The CDR3 DNA follows: TGTGCCAGCAGCTTAGGATGGGGGCGAGGCAGGGTCGCCTACGAGCAGTACTTC. Using reference TRBV7-9 and TRBJ2-7 for the parts outside the CDR3, the full variable domain is DTGVSQNPRHKITKRGQNVTFRCDPISEHNRLYWYRQTLGQGPEFLTYFQNEAQLEKSRLLSDRFSAERPKGSFSTLEIQRTEQGDSAMYLCASSLGWGRGRVAYEQYFGPGTRLTVT.

As regards this clone: This sample also contains other DNA sequences that code for the same CDR3. The genes are TRBV9 and TRBJ2-2; 7 bases fit TRBD2. Trimming at V came to 2 bases and at J to 3 bases, leaving 4 bases not matched to a gene. Looked up from germline, CDR1 is SGDLS and CDR2 is YYNGEE. The CDR3 spans 15 residues. The CDR3 DNA sequence: TGTGCCAGCAGCGTCGGGGCGGGAGACACCGGGGAGCTGTTTTTT. This translates into CASSVGAGDTGELFF.

The genes are TRBV7-2 and TRBJ2-3; D is possibly TRBD2 (6 bases). Germline CDR1 is SGHTA and CDR2 is FQGNSA. Deletions cut 1 base from V and 4 bases from J, with 9 bases between. The CDR3 is 14 residues long. The CDR3 loop is CASSLEEGADTQYF. In DNA form, the CDR3 reads TGTGCCAGCAGCTTAGAGGAGGGCGCAGATACGCAGTATTTT.

The V call is TRBV5-1, the J call TRBJ1-1; no clear D gene. Germline V gives CDR1 SGHRS, CDR2 YFSETQ. Trimming pared 4 bases from V and 5 bases from J, leaving 12 bases between. The CDR3 length is 13 residues. In DNA, the CDR3 is TGCGCCAGCAGCGCAGGACTTGGGACTGAAGCTTTCTTT. Translating gives CASSAGLGTEAFF.

The chain combines TRBV6-1 with TRBJ2-7, with D possibly being TRBD2 (7 bases). CDR1 is MNHNS and CDR2 is SASEGT in the germline V gene. CDR3 length equals 14 residues. Trimming cost V 7 bases and J 5 bases, with 18 bases left between them. CDR3 DNA: TGTGCCAGCACCAGGGGAGGGGCAGCGAACGAGCAGTACTTC. It translates to CASTRGGAANEQYF.

The chain employs TRBV30 and TRBJ2-1; 8 bases match TRBD2. V gave up 2 bases and J gave up 3 bases; unmatched junction bases: 15. Looked up from germline, CDR1 is GTSNPN and CDR2 is SVGIG (reference sequence). The CDR3 runs 18 residues. The CDR3 sequence is CAWSLHPVGAGVYNEQFF. The CDR3 DNA reads as TGTGCCTGGAGTCTTCACCCTGTGGGAGCGGGAGTCTACAATGAGCAGTTCTTC.

This chain joins TRBV5-1 and TRBJ2-7; 9 nucleotides agree with TRBD1. Germline assignment: CDR1 SGHRS and CDR2 YFSETQ. V shed 3 bases and J 0 bases; nucleotides not matched to a gene: 7. The CDR3 has 16 amino acids. The CDR3 coding sequence is TGCGCCAGCAGCTCGTCCGGGACAGGGAGCTCCTACGAGCAGTACTTC. This translates into CASSSSGTGSSYEQYF.